A single sample is the source of the 31 T cell receptor beta chains below, sequenced in a study of human T cells and chemical hapten exposure (dated by TCRdb to the early 2020s). Libraries came from RACE. The sample was run on a NextSeq 500. TCRdb reprocessing: public reads trimmed at Q25 with fastp, clones called with MiXCR, in-frame beta chains kept. Duplicate CDR3 protein sequences are folded into a single record with the most common DNA and genes. The sample table contains under 200,000 distinct CDR3 sequences; only one count was recorded for 28% of them. The ten largest clones add up to around 1.9% of the sample. The sample's time point label, in plain terms: patch test 3, about 24 weeks after DPC sensitization. The treatment or condition label, as the study defines it: therapeutic diphenylcyclopropenone sensitization with weekly scalp DPC. Specimen: whole blood, collected in connection with sensitization to the hapten diphenylcyclopropenone (DPC). The receptors originated from a woman between 18 and 29 years old with alopecia areata. Some clones in this sample may be carry-over from other donors' samples.

This rearrangement joins TRBV10-3 to TRBJ1-3, with D hard to call. The CDR3 length is 15 residues. CDR1 is ENHRY and CDR2 is SYGVKD in the germline V gene. The V end was cut by 3 bases, the J end by 0 bases, with 9 bases between. The CDR3 DNA sequence: TGTGCCATCAGTGACTGGGCCGGCTCTGGAAACACCATATATTTT. This sequence encodes CAISDWAGSGNTIYF.

This clonotype has more than one count but fewer than ten. This chain links TRBV12-3 or TRBV12-4 with TRBJ1-3; 7 bases are a match to TRBD1. V lost 11 bases to trimming and J lost 0 bases; unmatched junction nucleotides: 7. The CDR3 has 14 residues. The CDR3 nucleotides read TGTGCCTCCAACAGGGGCTCCTCTGGAAACACCATATATTTT. Protein product: CASNRGSSGNTIYF.

In this sample, this clonotype turned up a few times. The chain recombines TRBV21-1 with TRBJ2-3; TRBD1, the table's D call, lacks a check against the DNA. TRBV21-1 is marked as a pseudogene. The CDR3 extends over 16 amino acids. CDR3 sequence: CASSPETGWLTDTQYF. Here the CDR3 DNA reads TGTGCCAGCAGCCCCGAAACAGGATGGCTGACAGATACGCAGTATTTT.

The rearrangement links TRBV5-1 to TRBJ1-2, with TRBD1 matching over 7 bases. Looked up from germline, CDR1 is SGHRS and CDR2 is YFSETQ. This CDR3 has 15 amino acids. Trimming at V came to 0 bases and at J to 2 bases, leaving 4 bases not matched to a gene. The CDR3 DNA sequence: TGCGCCAGCAGCTTGGGGGGGACAGCCAACTATGGCTACACCTTC. It is translated as CASSLGGTANYGYTF.

The chain combines TRBV20-1 with TRBJ1-2; possible D gene TRBD1, 6 bases. Germline V gene sequence: CDR1 DFQATT, CDR2 SNEGSKA (reference sequence). V lost 6 bases to trimming and J lost 4 bases, with 15 bases between them. This CDR3 comprises 13 residues. CDR3 amino acids: CSAPTTGSYGYTF. The DNA of the CDR3 is TGCAGTGCCCCTACAACAGGGAGCTATGGCTACACCTTC.

This clonotype was detected a few times. The chain combines TRBV5-1 with TRBJ2-7, with unresolved D. Germline V gene sequence: CDR1 SGHRS, CDR2 YFSETQ. The CDR3 is 14 residues long. V lost 3 bases and J lost 1, with 11 bases in between. The CDR3 DNA reads TGCGCCAGCAGCTACCGGACGGAGTCCTACGAGCAGTACTTC. This translates into CASSYRTESYEQYF.

This clonotype was seen at least ten times. The rearrangement uses TRBV29-1 and TRBJ1-2, with TRBD1 as a possible D gene (6 bases). Trimming left V 4 bases short and J 4 bases short, with 13 bases between. This CDR3 region has 13 residues. Germline V gene sequence: CDR1 SQVTM, CDR2 ANQGSEA. The CDR3 DNA sequence: TGCAGCGTTGCGGCCAGGGGAGGCTATGGCTACACCTTC. Translation: CSVAARGGYGYTF.

This clonotype was recorded at least ten times. The gene calls are TRBV7-9 and TRBJ1-1; D perhaps matches TRBD1 (6 bases). The germline gives CDR1 SEHNR, CDR2 FQNEAQ (reference sequence). V was clipped by 10 bases and J by 4 bases, with 16 bases between them. This CDR3 is built from 13 residues. The CDR3 here is CATNTGMGTEAFF. The CDR3 DNA reads as TGTGCCACGAACACAGGGATGGGCACTGAAGCTTTCTTT.

This clonotype was seen a handful of times. This chain uses TRBV12-3 or TRBV12-4 with TRBJ1-1, with D maybe TRBD1 (6 bases). The CDR3 has 14 residues. Trimming shortened V by 5 bases and J by 4 bases, and 14 bases separated the two germline ends. In DNA form, the CDR3 reads TGTGCCAGCAGTGTTACAGGGTTGGGCACTGAAGCTTTCTTT. Its protein is CASSVTGLGTEAFF.

This clonotype was recorded at least ten times. Germline is not matched at one junction end, which may reflect a read error. The rearrangement joins TRBV4-1 to TRBJ1-1, with TRBD1 as a possible D gene (5 bases). The CDR3 consists of 11 residues. Germline values: CDR1 MGHRA, CDR2 YSYEKL. The CDR3: CASGGNTEAFF. As DNA, the CDR3 is TGTGCCAGCGGGGGGAACACTGAAGCTTTCTTT.

The chain employs TRBV25-1 and TRBJ2-1; the match to TRBD1 covers 10 bases. CDR1 MGHDK and CDR2 SYGVNS come from the germline V gene. This CDR3 is 13 amino acids long. The V gene end was trimmed by 4 bases and the J gene end by 8 bases; junction bases not matched to a gene: 2. In DNA form, the CDR3 reads TGTGCCAGCAGTGGGACAGGGGGGGATGAGCAGTTCTTC. This sequence encodes CASSGTGGDEQFF.

This clonotype was counted only a few times. V is TRBV6-2 or TRBV6-3 and J is TRBJ2-5; D perhaps matches TRBD2 (7 bases). Trimming left V 9 bases short and J 3 bases short, with 17 bases between. The germline gives CDR1 MNHEY, CDR2 SVGEGT. The CDR3 consists of 14 residues. This CDR3 is CASVVGGPEETQYF. The DNA for the CDR3 is TGTGCCAGTGTTGTGGGGGGGCCGGAAGAGACCCAGTACTTC.

This clonotype has a handful of counts. This chain joins TRBV28 and TRBJ2-7, with 7 nucleotides matching TRBD1. The CDR3 spans 17 residues. Trimming removed 6 bases from V and 3 bases from J; junction bases left unmatched: 17. Germline V gene data show CDR1 as MDHEN and CDR2 as SYDVKM. The DNA of the CDR3 is TGTGCCAGCAGCCCCATCGGCCTCACAGGGGCGGGCTACGAGCAGTACTTC. Translation: CASSPIGLTGAGYEQYF.

This clonotype was seen only a few times. This sequence joins TRBV21-1 and TRBJ1-2; the table's D call, TRBD1, has no DNA check behind it. TRBV21-1 is assigned pseudogene status. The CDR3 has 13 residues. CDR3 region: CASIYFRVYGYTF. The DNA for the CDR3 is TGTGCCAGCATCTATTTCAGGGTCTATGGCTACACCTTC.

In this sample, this clonotype turned up a few times. The chain employs TRBV5-6 and TRBJ1-1, with D unresolved. CDR3 length equals 13 residues. The V gene lost 1 base and the J gene lost 4 bases, with 8 bases spanning the gap. Germline CDR1 SGHDT, CDR2 YYEEEE. CDR3 coding DNA: TGTGCCAGCAGCTTGAGGCCGGGCACTGAAGCTTTCTTT. The encoded protein is CASSLRPGTEAFF.

This clonotype occurred many times. The chain carries TRBV9 and TRBJ2-5; D remains unclear. CDR1 is SGDLS, CDR2 YYNGEE, per germline. The CDR3 extends over 12 amino acids. The V gene lost 3 bases and the J gene lost 0 bases, with 3 bases spanning the gap. This CDR3 reads CASSAYQETQYF. CDR3 coding DNA: TGTGCCAGCAGCGCCTACCAAGAGACCCAGTACTTC.

The chain combines TRBV30 with TRBJ2-7; no clear D. CDR1 is GTSNPN, CDR2 SVGIG, per germline (reference sequence). V was trimmed by 6 bases and J by 4 bases, leaving 13 bases between them. CDR3 size: 12 residues. CDR3 bases: TGTGCCTGCTGGTTCCCGGCATACGAGCAGTACTTC. Its translation is CACWFPAYEQYF.

This clonotype was counted between two and nine times. The chain recombines TRBV12-3 or TRBV12-4 with TRBJ2-1; D is undetermined. The V gene lost 6 bases and the J gene lost 3 bases, with 6 bases spanning the gap. There are 12 residues in the CDR3. CDR3 region: CASRGSYNEQFF. The CDR3 DNA sequence: TGTGCCAGCAGGGGCAGCTACAATGAGCAGTTCTTC.

This clonotype was recorded only once. The V and J genes are TRBV20-1 and TRBJ2-7; tentatively, D is TRBD1 (6 bases). The germline gives CDR1 DFQATT, CDR2 SNEGSKA (reference sequence). The CDR3 sequence is 17 residues long. Trimming took off 1 base at V and 0 bases at J, with 19 bases between the two ends. CDR3 loop: CSARGGTSLGSSYEQYF. The CDR3 DNA follows: TGCAGTGCTAGAGGAGGGACATCCCTTGGAAGCTCCTACGAGCAGTACTTC.

The chain carries TRBV20-1 and TRBJ2-5; a possible D gene is TRBD2 (6 bases). In germline, CDR1 is DFQATT, CDR2 SNEGSKA (reference sequence). V lost 0 bases and J lost 4, with 6 bases in between. The CDR3 runs to 12 residues. DNA of the CDR3: TGCAGTGCTAGAGACGGGAGAGAGACCCAGTACTTC. This encodes CSARDGRETQYF.

This clonotype showed up just a few times. This rearrangement joins TRBV6-5 to TRBJ1-6; weak D call: TRBD1 (5 bases). Trimming left V 7 bases short and J 5 bases short, with 9 bases between. The CDR3 extends over 13 amino acids. CDR1 is MNHEY and CDR2 is SVGAGI in the germline V gene. CDR3 sequence reads: CASTGQNNSPLHF. The CDR3 bases are TGTGCCAGCACAGGGCAGAATAATTCACCCCTCCACTTT.

This clonotype was seen a few times. V is TRBV27 and J is TRBJ2-2, with D possibly TRBD2 on 6 matching bases. V lost 7 bases, J lost 6 bases, and 6 bases lay in between. Germline CDR1 reads MNHEY; CDR2 reads SMNVEV (reference sequence). The CDR3 loop spans 11 amino acids. The CDR3 loop reads CASTGAGELFF. CDR3 sequence (DNA): TGTGCCAGCACGGGGGCCGGGGAGCTGTTTTTT.

This chain uses TRBV28 with TRBJ2-3, with TRBD2 matching over 9 bases. This CDR3 is built from 17 residues. Trimming removed 4 bases from V and 5 bases from J; junction bases left unmatched: 13. CDR1 and CDR2 from the germline V gene are MDHEN and SYDVKM. The CDR3 DNA follows: TGTGCCAGCAGTTCGCGCGGAGCGGGGGGAAATGGAGATACGCAGTATTTT. As protein: CASSSRGAGGNGDTQYF.

In DNA form, the CDR3 reads TGCAGCGTGCCGGGACTAGCGGGGAAGAACACCGGGGAGCTGTTTTTT. Amino acid sequence: CSVPGLAGKNTGELFF. V gene TRBV29-1 combines with J gene TRBJ2-2; TRBD2 agrees at 13 bases. CDR1 is SQVTM and CDR2 is ANQGSEA in the germline V gene. The V gene end was trimmed by 6 bases and the J gene end by 1 base; junction bases not matched to a gene: 5. The CDR3 contains 16 residues.

The table lists this clonotype with a few counts. One end of the junction varies from germline; a read error may be responsible. V is TRBV7-7 and J is TRBJ2-5; D gene uncertain. The CDR3 is 14 amino acids. The germline V gene has CDR1 SSHAT and CDR2 FNYEAQ (reference sequence). Written as DNA, the CDR3 is TGTGCTAGCAGTCCCGTCCCGGCGGAAGAGACCCAGTACTTC. Encoded protein: CASSPVPAEETQYF.

This clonotype has ten or more counts. J is TRBJ2-7 and V is TRBV25-1; D is perhaps TRBD1 (5 bases). CDR1 is MGHDK, CDR2 SYGVNS, per germline. V was shortened by 8 bases and J by 4 bases, with 21 bases between the two germline ends. The CDR3 consists of 15 residues. In nucleotides, the CDR3 is TGTGCCAGCCGACAGATCCCTCTGTCCTCTTACGAGCAGTACTTC. It encodes CASRQIPLSSYEQYF.

V usage is TRBV20-1 and J usage is TRBJ1-5; D possibly corresponds to TRBD1 (6 bases). From germline, CDR1 is DFQATT and CDR2 SNEGSKA (reference sequence). V lost 3 bases and J 5 bases, leaving 17 bases between the germline ends. The CDR3 is 15 residues long. In nucleotides, the CDR3 is TGCAGTGCTAGTCTATACAGGGCACCCGATCAGCCCCAGCATTTT. Its translation is CSASLYRAPDQPQHF.

The chain carries TRBV6-2 or TRBV6-3 and TRBJ2-3; D is uncertain. This CDR3 contains 13 residues. Trimming took off 3 bases at V and 3 bases at J, with 7 bases between the two ends. Germline CDR1 and CDR2: MNHEY and SVGEGT. CDR3 coding DNA: TGTGCCAGCAGTTATGGGGAAACAGATACGCAGTATTTT. Translated, it gives CASSYGETDTQYF.

The chain combines TRBV5-1 with TRBJ2-7; 7 nucleotides match TRBD1. Germline assignment: CDR1 SGHRS and CDR2 YFSETQ. V shed 4 bases and J 2 bases; nucleotides not matched to a gene: 3. This CDR3 spans 13 amino acids. Here the CDR3 DNA reads TGCGCCAGCAGCCGGGACAGCACCTACGAGCAGTACTTC. Encoded protein: CASSRDSTYEQYF.

The gene calls are TRBV7-8 and TRBJ2-7; 9 bases match TRBD2. Trimming removed 5 bases from V and 4 bases from J; junction bases left unmatched: 9. The length of the CDR3 is 15 residues. The germline CDR1 and CDR2 sequences are SGHVS and FQNEAQ. The CDR3: CASSPWSSGIYEQYF. The CDR3 DNA is TGTGCCAGCAGCCCCTGGTCTAGCGGGATTTACGAGCAGTACTTC.

This clonotype appeared a few times. The CDR3 DNA follows: TGCGCCAGCAGCCAGATACTCGGAAAGGAAAAGTTCTTC. This sequence encodes CASSQILGKEKFF. V is TRBV4-1 and J is TRBJ2-1, with D uncertain. Germline values: CDR1 MGHRA, CDR2 YSYEKL. The CDR3 consists of 13 residues. Trimming took 3 bases from V and 14 from J, leaving 17 bases between them.